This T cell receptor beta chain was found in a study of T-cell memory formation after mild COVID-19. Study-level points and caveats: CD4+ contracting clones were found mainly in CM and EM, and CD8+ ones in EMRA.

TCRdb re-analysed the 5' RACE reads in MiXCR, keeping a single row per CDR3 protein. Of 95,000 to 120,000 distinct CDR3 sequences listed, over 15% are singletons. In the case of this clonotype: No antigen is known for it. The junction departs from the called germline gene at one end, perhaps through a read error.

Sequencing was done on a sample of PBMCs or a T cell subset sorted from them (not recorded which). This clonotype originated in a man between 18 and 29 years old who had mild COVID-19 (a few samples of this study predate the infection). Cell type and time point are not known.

The CDR3 protein is CASRAGPPRSF. The CDR3, as DNA: TGTGCCAGCCGGGCGGGACCACCTAGGTCTTTC. The genes are TRBV10-3 and TRBJ2-1; a possible D gene is TRBD2 (6 bases). There are 11 residues in the CDR3. From germline, CDR1 is ENHRY and CDR2 SYGVKD.